The count of the clone carrying this T cell receptor beta chain is one. Its antigen is not identified. This entry comes from a study of PD-1 blockade in classical Hodgkin lymphoma. Germline V gene data show CDR1 as SGHVS and CDR2 as FNYEAQ. Trimming removed 1 base from V and 3 bases from J, with 4 bases in between. The CDR3 has 13 amino acids. With no exception, relapse followed autologous stem cell transplantation in all patients, and brentuximab vedotin exposure varied. Study-level findings and limits: Exclusion was the outcome for patients who began nivolumab under 1 year after ASCT. Newly diagnosed patients and complete responders had comparable diversity at baseline. There was a significant rise in CD4+ TCR diversity by C4D1, with no such rise for CD8+.

The repertoire was sequenced with immunoSEQ multiplex PCR; TCRdb's copy has only in-frame clones and lacks some. The sample consists of 45,000 to 50,000 clones, 80% of them appearing once. The TCR sequence derives from a human donor with classical Hodgkin lymphoma. Sequenced here: peripheral blood mononuclear cells (PBMCs), sampled before the second cycle of nivolumab. This chain connects TRBV7-6 to TRBJ2-1; no clear D. The CDR3 reads CASSLVSYNEQFF. The CDR3 DNA reads as TGTGCCAGCAGCTTAGTCAGCTACAATGAGCAGTTCTTC.